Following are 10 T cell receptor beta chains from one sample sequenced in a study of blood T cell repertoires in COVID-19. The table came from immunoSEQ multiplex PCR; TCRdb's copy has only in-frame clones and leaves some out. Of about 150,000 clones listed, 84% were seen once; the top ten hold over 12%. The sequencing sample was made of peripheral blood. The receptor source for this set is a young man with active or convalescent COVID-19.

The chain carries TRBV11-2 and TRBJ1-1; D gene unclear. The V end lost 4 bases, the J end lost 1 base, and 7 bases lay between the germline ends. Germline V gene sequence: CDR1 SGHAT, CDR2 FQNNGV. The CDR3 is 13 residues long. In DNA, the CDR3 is TGTGCCAGCAGCTCCCACACGAACACTGAAGCTTTCTTT. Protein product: CASSSHTNTEAFF.

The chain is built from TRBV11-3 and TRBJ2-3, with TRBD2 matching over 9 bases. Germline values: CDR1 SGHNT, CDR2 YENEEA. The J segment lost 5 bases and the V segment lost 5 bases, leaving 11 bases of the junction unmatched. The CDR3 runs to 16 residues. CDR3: CASSRSGGLAGDTQYF. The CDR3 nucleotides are TGTGCCAGCAGCCGATCCGGGGGACTAGCAGGAGATACGCAGTATTTT.

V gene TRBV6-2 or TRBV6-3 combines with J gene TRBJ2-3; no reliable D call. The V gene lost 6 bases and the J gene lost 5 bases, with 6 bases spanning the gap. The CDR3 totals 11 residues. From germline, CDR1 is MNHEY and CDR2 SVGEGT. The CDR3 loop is CASSPGDTQYF. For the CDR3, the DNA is TGTGCCAGCAGCCCCGGAGATACGCAGTATTTT.

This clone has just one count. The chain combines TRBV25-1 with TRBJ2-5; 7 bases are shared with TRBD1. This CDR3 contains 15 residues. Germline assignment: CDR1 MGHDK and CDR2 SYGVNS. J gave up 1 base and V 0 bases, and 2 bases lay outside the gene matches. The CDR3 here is CASSEYGQVQETQYF. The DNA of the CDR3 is TGTGCCAGCAGTGAATACGGACAGGTCCAAGAGACCCAGTACTTC.

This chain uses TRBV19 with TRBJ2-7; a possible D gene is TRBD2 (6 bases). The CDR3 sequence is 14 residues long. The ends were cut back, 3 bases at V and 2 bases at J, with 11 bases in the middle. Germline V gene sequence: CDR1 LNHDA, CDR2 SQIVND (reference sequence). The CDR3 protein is CASSIPGETYEQYF. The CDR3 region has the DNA TGTGCCAGTAGTATTCCGGGAGAGACCTACGAGCAGTACTTC.

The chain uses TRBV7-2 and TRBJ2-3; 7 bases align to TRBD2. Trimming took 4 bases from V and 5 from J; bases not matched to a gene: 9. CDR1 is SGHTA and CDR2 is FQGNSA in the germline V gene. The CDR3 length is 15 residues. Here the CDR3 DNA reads TGTGCCAGCAGCTCGATCATTGGCGGGAGAGATACGCAGTATTTT. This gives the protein CASSSIIGGRDTQYF.

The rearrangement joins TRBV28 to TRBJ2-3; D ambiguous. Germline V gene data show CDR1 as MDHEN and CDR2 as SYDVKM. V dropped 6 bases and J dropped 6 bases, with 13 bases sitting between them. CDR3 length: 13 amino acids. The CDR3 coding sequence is TGTGCCAGCAGCCGCGCCTTCCCTGATACGCAGTATTTT. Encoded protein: CASSRAFPDTQYF.

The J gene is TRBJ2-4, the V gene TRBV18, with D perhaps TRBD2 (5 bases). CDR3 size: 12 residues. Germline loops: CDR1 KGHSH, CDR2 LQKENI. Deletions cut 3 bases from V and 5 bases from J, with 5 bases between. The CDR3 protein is CASSPGENIQYF. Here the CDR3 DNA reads TGTGCCAGCTCACCGGGAGAAAACATTCAGTACTTC.

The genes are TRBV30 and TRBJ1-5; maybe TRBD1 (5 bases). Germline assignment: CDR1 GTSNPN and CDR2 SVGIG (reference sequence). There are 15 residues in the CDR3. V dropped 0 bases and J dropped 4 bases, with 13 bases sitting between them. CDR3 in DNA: TGTGCCTGGAGTGTCGAAAGGGGAGGTAATCAGCCCCAGCATTTT. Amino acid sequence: CAWSVERGGNQPQHF.

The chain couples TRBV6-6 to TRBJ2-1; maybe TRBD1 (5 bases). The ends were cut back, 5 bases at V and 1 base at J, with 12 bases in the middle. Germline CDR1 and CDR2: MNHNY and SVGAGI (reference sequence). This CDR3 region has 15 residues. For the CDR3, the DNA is TGTGCCAGCAGTAGGGGTGGTCTTTCCTACAATGAGCAGTTCTTC. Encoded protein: CASSRGGLSYNEQFF.